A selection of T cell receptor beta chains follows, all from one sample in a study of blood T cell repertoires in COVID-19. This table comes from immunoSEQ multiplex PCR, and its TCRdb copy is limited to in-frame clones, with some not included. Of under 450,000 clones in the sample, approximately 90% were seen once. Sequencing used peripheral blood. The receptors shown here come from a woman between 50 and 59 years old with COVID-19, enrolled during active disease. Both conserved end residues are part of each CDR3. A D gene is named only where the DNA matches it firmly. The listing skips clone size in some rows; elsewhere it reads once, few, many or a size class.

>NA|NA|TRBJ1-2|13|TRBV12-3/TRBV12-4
TGTGCCAGCGGCATTCAGTTGGACTATGGCTACACCTTC
CASGIQLDYGYTF
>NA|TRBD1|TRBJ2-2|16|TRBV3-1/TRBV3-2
TGTGCCAGCAGCCGCCCCGGGCAGGGGGTGACCGGGGAGCTGTTTTTT
CASSRPGQGVTGELFF
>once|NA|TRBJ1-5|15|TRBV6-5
TGTGCCAGCAGTCCCCAGGTTAATAGCAATCAGCCCCAGCATTTT
CASSPQVNSNQPQHF
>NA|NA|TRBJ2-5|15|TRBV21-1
TGTGCCAGCAGCAAATGGCCAGCCCGGGGAGAGACCCAGTACTTC
CASSKWPARGETQYF
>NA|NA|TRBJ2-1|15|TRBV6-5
TGTGCCAGCAGTTACTCCAGGGGCATCCCTGGGGAGCAGTTCTTC
CASSYSRGIPGEQFF
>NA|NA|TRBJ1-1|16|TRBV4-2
TGTGCCAGCAGCCAAGATTATCGGGGGATGAACACTGAAGCTTTCTTT
CASSQDYRGMNTEAFF
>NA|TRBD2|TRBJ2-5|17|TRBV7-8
TGTGCCAGCAGCTTAGACTGGACTAGCGGGGGTCAAGAGACCCAGTACTTC
CASSLDWTSGGQETQYF
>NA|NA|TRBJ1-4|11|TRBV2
TGTGCCGGCGGACAGAATGAAAAACTGTTTTTT
CAGGQNEKLFF
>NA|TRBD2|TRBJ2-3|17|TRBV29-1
TGCAGCGTCCACCGGACCCTTAGCGGGGAAAGCACAGATACGCAGTATTTT
CSVHRTLSGESTDTQYF
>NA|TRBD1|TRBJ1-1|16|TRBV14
TGTGCCAGCAGCCAAGCCCTCGGACAGGGGAACACTGAAGCTTTCTTT
CASSQALGQGNTEAFF
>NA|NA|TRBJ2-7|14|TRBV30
TGTGCCTGGAACCAAAGGGACATAGGCTACGAGCAGTACTTC
CAWNQRDIGYEQYF
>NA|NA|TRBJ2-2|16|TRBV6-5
TGTGCCAGCAGTTACACCGGGGTGCTGGGCACCGGGGAGCTGTTTTTT
CASSYTGVLGTGELFF
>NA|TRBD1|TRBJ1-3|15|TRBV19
TGTGCCAGTAGTCCAGACAGGGAATCCGGAAACACCATATATTTT
CASSPDRESGNTIYF
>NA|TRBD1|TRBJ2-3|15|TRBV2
TGTGCCAGCAGTGAGAACAGGGGCAACACAGATACGCAGTATTTT
CASSENRGNTDTQYF
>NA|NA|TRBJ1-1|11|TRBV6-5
TGTGCCACCACTAACAGGGCTCAGGCTTTCTTT
CATTNRAQAFF
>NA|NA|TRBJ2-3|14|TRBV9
TGTGCCAGCAGCGCTCCTGGCGGTCGGGATACGCAGTATTTT
CASSAPGGRDTQYF
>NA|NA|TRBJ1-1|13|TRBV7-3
TGTGCCAGCAGCTTAAATTCAGGGTTTGAAGCTTTCTTT
CASSLNSGFEAFF
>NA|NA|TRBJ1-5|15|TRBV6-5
TGTGCCAGTAACCCGGGACACCCCAGAGCGCAGCCCCAGCATTTT
CASNPGHPRAQPQHF
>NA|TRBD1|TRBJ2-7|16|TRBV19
TGTGCCAGTAGTACCGCGGGACAGGGCCCTACCTACGAGCAGTACTTC
CASSTAGQGPTYEQYF
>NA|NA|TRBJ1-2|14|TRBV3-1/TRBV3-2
TGTGCCAGCAGCCAGCAGGGGATGGGTGGTGGCTACACCTTC
CASSQQGMGGGYTF
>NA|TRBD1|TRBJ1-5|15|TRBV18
TGTGCCAGCTCACCTTTACAGGGGAAAGGTCAGCCCCAGCATTTT
CASSPLQGKGQPQHF
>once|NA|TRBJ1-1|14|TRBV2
TGTGCCAGCAGAACCAGACAGTCAAGTACTGAAGCTTTCTTT
CASRTRQSSTEAFF
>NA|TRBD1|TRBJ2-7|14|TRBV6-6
TGTGCCAGCAGGGGACAGGGGGCGTCCTACGAGCAGTACTTC
CASRGQGASYEQYF
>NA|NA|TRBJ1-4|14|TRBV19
TGTGCCAGTAGTATTGACAGGACTAATGAAAAACTGTTTTTT
CASSIDRTNEKLFF
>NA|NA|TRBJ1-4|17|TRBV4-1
TGCGCCAGCAGCATAGGGGAATTGGGTGCAACTAATGAAAAACTGTTTTTT
CASSIGELGATNEKLFF
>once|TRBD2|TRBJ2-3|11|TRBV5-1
TGCGCCAGCAGCTTGGGCGGGGGGCAGTATTTT
CASSLGGGQYF
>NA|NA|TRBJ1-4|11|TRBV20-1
TGCAGTGCTAAATTTAGCGAAAAACTGTTTTTT
CSAKFSEKLFF
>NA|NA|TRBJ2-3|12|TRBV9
TGTGCCAGCAGCGCCGAGCGGGCTACGCAGTATTTT
CASSAERATQYF
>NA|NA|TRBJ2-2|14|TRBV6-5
TGTGCCAGCAGCCGAACAGGGAACACCGGGGAGCTGTTTTTT
CASSRTGNTGELFF
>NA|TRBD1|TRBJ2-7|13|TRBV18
TGTGCCAGCTCACCCGGGACAGGGAACGAGCAGTACTTC
CASSPGTGNEQYF
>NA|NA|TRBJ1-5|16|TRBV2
TGTGCCAGCAGTGAATGGTCAGTGTATAGCAATCAGCCCCAGCATTTT
CASSEWSVYSNQPQHF
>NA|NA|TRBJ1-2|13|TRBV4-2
TGTGCCAGCAGCCAAGATACAGGGCGTGGCTACACCTTC
CASSQDTGRGYTF
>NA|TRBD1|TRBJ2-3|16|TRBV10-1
TGCGCCAGCAGTGAGAATCAGGGGGATCGCACAGATACGCAGTATTTT
CASSENQGDRTDTQYF
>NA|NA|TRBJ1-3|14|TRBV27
TGTGCCAGCAGTTTAAAGGGGACAGGAAACACCATATATTTT
CASSLKGTGNTIYF
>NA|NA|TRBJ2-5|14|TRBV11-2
TGTGCCAGCAGCTTAGTGCCCTTCGGGGAGACCCAGTACTTC
CASSLVPFGETQYF
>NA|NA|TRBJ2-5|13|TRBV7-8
TGTGCCAGCAGCTTAGGAACACCCCACCCCCAGTACTTC
CASSLGTPHPQYF
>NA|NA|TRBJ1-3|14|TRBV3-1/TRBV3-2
TGTGCCAGTGAGGGGGTAACCAGTGGAAACACCATATATTTT
CASEGVTSGNTIYF
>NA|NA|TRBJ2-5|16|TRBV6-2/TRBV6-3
TGTGCCAGCAGCTCCACTTCTTGGGAGGCCCAAGAGACCCAGTACTTC
CASSSTSWEAQETQYF
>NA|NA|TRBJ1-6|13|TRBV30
TGTGCCTGGAGTGCCGGGGGGACTTCACCCCTCCACTTT
CAWSAGGTSPLHF
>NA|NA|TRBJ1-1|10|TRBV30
TGTGCCTTTTGGGGAGCGGGGGCTTTCTTT
CAFWGAGAFF
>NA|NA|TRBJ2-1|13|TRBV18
TGTGCCAGCTCCCGTACCGGGTACAATGAGCAGTTCTTC
CASSRTGYNEQFF
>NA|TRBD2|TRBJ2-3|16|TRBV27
TGTGCCAGCAGTTTTAGCGGGGGGCATCCCACAGATACGCAGTATTTT
CASSFSGGHPTDTQYF
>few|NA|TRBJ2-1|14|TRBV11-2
TGTGCCAGCAGCTTAGCAGGGGCCTACAATGAGCAGTTCTTC
CASSLAGAYNEQFF
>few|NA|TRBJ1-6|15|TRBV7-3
TGTGCCAGCAGCTTAATGCGCGTTCAGCGGGCACCCCTCCACTTT
CASSLMRVQRAPLHF
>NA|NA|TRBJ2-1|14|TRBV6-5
TGTGCCAGCAGCACTAGTTCGGTATACAATGAGCAGTTCTTC
CASSTSSVYNEQFF
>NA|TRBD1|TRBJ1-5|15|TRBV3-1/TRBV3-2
TGTGCCAGCAGCCAGCGAGGGACAGGGGTTCAGCCCCAGCATTTT
CASSQRGTGVQPQHF
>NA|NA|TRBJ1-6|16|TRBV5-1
TGCGCCAGCAGCTTGGGGCGGCTCTCCTATAATTCACCCCTCCACTTT
CASSLGRLSYNSPLHF
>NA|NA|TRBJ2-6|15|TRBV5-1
TGCGCCAGCAGTGGGGGGGGCGCTGGGGCCAACGTCCTGACTTTC
CASSGGGAGANVLTF
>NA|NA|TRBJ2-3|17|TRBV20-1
TGCAGTGCTAGTGGGTGGAGGGGAAGCTCAGGCACAGATACGCAGTATTTT
CSASGWRGSSGTDTQYF
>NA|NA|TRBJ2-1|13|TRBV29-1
TGCAGCGTTGTGGGGGGGCCGTACAATGAGCAGTTCTTC
CSVVGGPYNEQFF
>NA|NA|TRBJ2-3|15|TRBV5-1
TGCGCCAGCAGCTTAACGGGGGGCTACACAGATACGCAGTATTTT
CASSLTGGYTDTQYF
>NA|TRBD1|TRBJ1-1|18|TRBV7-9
TGTGCCAGCAGCTTAGCCAGGAACAGGGGGCCTAGGGGAACTGAAGCTTTCTTT
CASSLARNRGPRGTEAFF
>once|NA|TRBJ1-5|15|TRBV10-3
TGTGCCATCCGAGCCGGGTCTGCTAGCAATCAGCCCCAGCATTTT
CAIRAGSASNQPQHF